This entry features one TCR beta chain sequence. The CDR3 has 13 residues. Deletions cut 2 bases from V and 6 bases from J, with 11 bases between. CDR1 is SNHLY, CDR2 FYNNEI, per germline. The sample belongs to a study of immune evolution from preneoplasia to lung adenocarcinoma. Repertoires were generated with immunoSEQ multiplex PCR, while TCRdb's copy carries only in-frame clones and drops some. The table has roughly 5,000 clones, 85% seen once. The V and J genes are TRBV2 and TRBJ2-7, with D perhaps TRBD2 (5 bases). Sequencing used FFPE invasive lung adenocarcinoma tissue. This sequence originates from a person aged 45 to 59 with lung adenocarcinoma. CDR3 sequence (DNA): TGTGCCAGCAGTGAAACACGGGGAAGCGAGCAGTACTTC. It translates to CASSETRGSEQYF.